These 14 T cell receptor beta chains originate from one sample sequenced in a study of blood T cell repertoires in COVID-19. Repertoires were generated with immunoSEQ multiplex PCR, while TCRdb's copy carries only in-frame clones and drops some. The sample carries some 220,000 clones, around 90% recorded once. Sample: peripheral blood. The source is a man in his thirties or forties with COVID-19, enrolled during active disease.

The V gene is TRBV6-4, the J gene TRBJ2-5, with 9 bases identical to TRBD2. This CDR3 has 12 amino acids. CDR1 is MRHNA and CDR2 is SNTAGT in the germline V gene. The CDR3 loop is CEKRGEEETQYF. In DNA, the CDR3 is TGTGAGAAGCGGGGGGAGGAAGAGACCCAGTACTTC.

V is TRBV5-4 and J is TRBJ2-7, with unresolved D. Trimming removed 4 bases at V and 0 bases at J, with 8 bases between. The CDR3 contains 13 residues. Germline assignment: CDR1 SGHNT and CDR2 YYREEE (reference sequence). CDR3 in amino acids: CASSDWSSYEQYF. The CDR3 nucleotides are TGTGCCAGCAGCGACTGGAGCTCCTACGAGCAGTACTTC.

This chain connects TRBV9 to TRBJ1-2; 9 bases fit TRBD1. Germline V lookup: CDR1 SGDLS, CDR2 YYNGEE. The CDR3 covers 16 residues. Germline trimming cut 4 bases from V and 1 base from J; bases unmatched to any gene: 8. CDR3 region: CASSPKGQGLNYGYTF. The CDR3 DNA is TGTGCCAGCAGCCCAAAGGGACAGGGCCTTAACTATGGCTACACCTTC.

The rearrangement links TRBV30 to TRBJ2-1, with D hard to call. V was cut by 1 base and J by 6 bases, with 13 bases left in between. The CDR3 runs to 14 residues. Per germline, CDR1 GTSNPN and CDR2 SVGIG (reference sequence). The CDR3 is CAWSDSYGPNEQFF. The DNA for the CDR3 is TGTGCCTGGAGTGACAGTTACGGCCCCAATGAGCAGTTCTTC.

The chain recombines TRBV5-1 with TRBJ1-1, with D uncertain. Germline assignment: CDR1 SGHRS and CDR2 YFSETQ. The CDR3 has 13 residues. Trimming pared 0 bases from V and 4 bases from J, leaving 7 bases between. CDR3: CASSLVLGTEAFF. CDR3 in DNA: TGCGCCAGCAGCTTGGTTCTAGGCACTGAAGCTTTCTTT. The whole variable domain, remainder taken from reference TRBV5-1 and TRBJ1-1, is KAGVTQTPRYLIKTRGQQVTLSCSPISGHRSVSWYQQTPGQGLQFLFEYFSETQRNKGNFPGRFSGRQFSNSRSEMNVSTLELGDSALYLCASSLVLGTEAFFGQGTRLTVV.

CDR3 sequence: CASSYAGSRNTIYF. CDR3 coding DNA: TGTGCCAGCAGTTACGCAGGGTCACGAAACACCATATATTTT. The chain recombines TRBV6-6 with TRBJ1-3; D may be TRBD1 (5 bases). Germline V gene data show CDR1 as MNHNY and CDR2 as SVGAGI (reference sequence). The CDR3 contains 14 residues. V lost 2 bases and J lost 5, with 10 bases in between.

This rearrangement joins TRBV10-3 to TRBJ1-2, with D possibly TRBD1 on 5 matching bases. Trimming shortened V by 10 bases and J by 2 bases, and 17 bases separated the two germline ends. CDR1 and CDR2 (germline): ENHRY, SYGVKD. CDR3 length: 14 amino acids. In DNA, the CDR3 is TGTGCCACCAGAAACAGGAACCCAAACTATGGCTACACCTTC. Its translation: CATRNRNPNYGYTF.

This sequence joins TRBV6-1 and TRBJ2-7, with D possibly being TRBD1 (5 bases). The CDR3 runs to 16 residues. Trimming removed 0 bases at V and 0 bases at J, with 12 bases between. Germline V CDR1 and CDR2: MNHNS, SASEGT. CDR3 sequence (DNA): TGTGCCAGCAGTGAAGCGCTAGGGGAAGGCTCCTACGAGCAGTACTTC. Translation gives CASSEALGEGSYEQYF.

This clone was picked up a small number of times. The chain is built from TRBV27 and TRBJ2-1, with 8 bases that match TRBD1. The germline CDR1 and CDR2 sequences are MNHEY and SMNVEV (reference sequence). The CDR3 loop spans 17 amino acids. Losses at the gene ends were 5 bases for V and 5 bases for J; bases not matched to a gene: 14. The CDR3 DNA follows: TGTGCCAGCAGTCTCTCAGGGTGGGCAGGGGGCCACAATGAGCAGTTCTTC. Protein: CASSLSGWAGGHNEQFF.

The chain couples TRBV19 to TRBJ2-1; 10 positions agree with TRBD2. CDR3 length: 16 amino acids. The ends lost 2 bases at V and 5 bases at J; junction bases unmatched: 6. Germline V gives CDR1 LNHDA, CDR2 SQIVND (reference sequence). The CDR3 nucleotides read TGTGCCAGTAGTATACTTCCGACTAGCGGGCACAATGAGCAGTTCTTC. Translation gives CASSILPTSGHNEQFF. Looking up the rest from reference TRBV19 and TRBJ2-1 gives the full variable domain: DGGITQSPKYLFRKEGQNVTLSCEQNLNHDAMYWYRQDPGQGLRLIYYSQIVNDFQKGDIAEGYSVSREKKESFPLTVTSAQKNPTAFYLCASSILPTSGHNEQFFGPGTRLTVL.

CDR3 nucleotide sequence: TGCGCCAGCAGTGCCGGGGATGAGCAGTTCTTC. Translating gives CASSAGDEQFF. The J gene is TRBJ2-1, the V gene TRBV10-1, with D perhaps matching TRBD2 (5 bases). Deletions cut 4 bases from V and 8 bases from J, with 6 bases between. The CDR3 is 11 amino acids. Looked up from germline, CDR1 is WNHNN and CDR2 is SYGVQD (reference sequence).

This clone has a handful of counts. The chain couples TRBV4-1 to TRBJ2-5, with 7 bases lining up with TRBD2. Germline assignment: CDR1 MGHRA and CDR2 YSYEKL. After removal of 4 bases from V and 4 bases from J, the junction contained 3 bases not matched to a gene. The CDR3 loop spans 13 amino acids. The DNA for the CDR3 is TGCGCCAGCAGCCTAACTAGCGTAGAGACCCAGTACTTC. Its translation: CASSLTSVETQYF.

The chain employs TRBV5-6 and TRBJ2-7; 11 positions agree with TRBD1. The V and J ends lost 5 bases and 7 bases, in that order; junction bases with no gene match: 11. CDR1 SGHDT and CDR2 YYEEEE come from the germline V gene. The CDR3 contains 15 residues. CDR3 amino acids: CASSRWTGGLSEQYF. CDR3 coding DNA: TGTGCCAGCAGTCGTTGGACAGGGGGCTTAAGTGAGCAGTACTTC.

The chain links TRBV7-2 to TRBJ1-3; D gene ambiguous. The CDR3 loop spans 14 amino acids. Germline-derived CDR1 and CDR2 are SGHTA and FQGNSA. V shed 2 bases and J shed 0 bases, with 5 bases lying between them. CDR3 amino acids: CASSLTGSGNTIYF. The CDR3 bases are TGTGCCAGCAGCTTAACCGGCTCTGGAAACACCATATATTTT.